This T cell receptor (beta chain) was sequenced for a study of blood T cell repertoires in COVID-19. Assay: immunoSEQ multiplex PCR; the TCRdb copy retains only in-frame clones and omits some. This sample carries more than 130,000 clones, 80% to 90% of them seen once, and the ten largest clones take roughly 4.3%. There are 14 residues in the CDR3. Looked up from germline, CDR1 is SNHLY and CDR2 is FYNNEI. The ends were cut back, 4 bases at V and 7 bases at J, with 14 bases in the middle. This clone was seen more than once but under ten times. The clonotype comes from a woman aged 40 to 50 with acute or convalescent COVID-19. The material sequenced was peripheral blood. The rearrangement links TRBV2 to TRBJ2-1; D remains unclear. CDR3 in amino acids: CASSALESRNEQFF. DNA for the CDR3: TGTGCCAGCAGTGCACTGGAGAGTCGAAATGAGCAGTTCTTC.